Presented here are 9 T cell receptor delta chains from one specimen sequenced in a study of delta chains in infants with herpesvirus infections. TCR cDNA was made from PBMC RNA with gamma- and delta-chain-specific primers. TCRdb re-called clones from the RT-PCR reads via CATT. Its table records 54 delta-chain clones. This specimen was peripheral blood, taken at time point 1 of longitudinal follow-up. The receptors stem from a human donor who was a Ugandan infant, either HIV-exposed or HIV-unexposed (not recorded which).

There are a few counts of this clone. The chain recombines TRDV3 with TRDJ1; 12 nucleotides match TRDD3. The CDR3 covers 17 residues. The junction had 13 bases not matched to a gene; V was cut back by 4 bases and J by 1 base. Germline lookup yields CDR1 TVYSNPD and CDR2 GDNSRS (reference sequence). CDR3 coding DNA: TGTGCCTCCTTAACTCTGGGGGATACGCGGAGCACCGATAAACTCATCTTT. Translated: CASLTLGDTRSTDKLIF. Supplemented by reference TRDV3 and TRDJ1, the full variable domain reads CDKVTQSSPDQTVASGSEVVLLCTYDTVYSNPDLFWYRIRPDYSFQFVFYGDNSRSEGADFTQGRFSVKHILTQKAFHLVISPVRTEDSATYYCASLTLGDTRSTDKLIFGKGTRVTVEP.

This clone was seen more than once but under ten times. Only one base separates this from a far larger clonotype, so it likely reflects a read error. The genes are TRAV29/DV5 and TRDJ1; the D is unclear. Germline CDR1 is NSMFDY and CDR2 is ISSIKDK. V lost 3 bases and J 0 bases, leaving 24 bases between the germline ends. The CDR3 consists of 18 residues. CDR3 amino acids: CAATVRPMLAYHTDKLIF. The CDR3 coding sequence is TGTGCAGCAACTGTACGCCCTATGCTGGCCTATCACACCGATAAACTCATCTTT.

By proportion, this clone is hyperexpanded. The same CDR3 arises from other DNA sequences in this sample as well. In nucleotides, the CDR3 is TGTGCAGCAACTGCACGCCCTATGCTGGCCTATCACACCGATAAACTCATCTTT. It is translated as CAATARPMLAYHTDKLIF. J is TRDJ1 and V is TRAV29/DV5; D gene ambiguous. Looked up from germline, CDR1 is NSMFDY and CDR2 is ISSIKDK. The CDR3 is 18 amino acids. Trimming shortened V by 3 bases and J by 0 bases, and 24 bases separated the two germline ends.

Points on this clone: A far larger clone lies a single base away; this is likely a read error. Additional DNA sequences in this sample encode the identical CDR3. The DNA for the CDR3 is TGTGCTCTTGGGGTCCCACCCTCCTTCCTTCGTCCACTGGTACTTGGGGATACACTCCACACCGATAAACTCATCTTT. Translation gives CALGVPPSFLRPLVLGDTLHTDKLIF. The chain recombines TRDV1 with TRDJ1; a weak D match, TRDD3 (8 bases). V was cut by 4 bases and J by 0 bases, with 45 bases left in between. The germline V gene has CDR1 TSWWSYY and CDR2 QGS. The CDR3 totals 26 residues.

As regards this clone: TCRdb's entry gives the protein of a much larger clone, which mismatches this DNA's translation at residue 3, likely from a read error; the protein reported here is translated from the DNA. This sequence joins TRDV1 and TRDJ1, with 12 positions matching TRDD3. This CDR3 has 26 amino acids. The germline gives CDR1 TSWWSYY, CDR2 QGS. CDR3 DNA: TGTGCTTTTGGGGTCCCACCCTCCTTCCTTCGTCCACTGGTACTGGGGGATACACTCCACACCGATAAACTCATCTTT. Translation gives CAFGVPPSFLRPLVLGDTLHTDKLIF.

Points on this clone: This DNA translates differently at residue 7 from the TCRdb protein, which is that of a much larger clone; a read error is likely, and the protein shown is the DNA's own translation. This rearrangement joins TRAV29/DV5 to TRDJ1; D gene ambiguous. CDR1 and CDR2 from the germline V gene are NSMFDY and ISSIKDK. This CDR3 has 18 residues. Trimming stripped 3 bases from V and 0 bases from J, with 24 bases between. CDR3 nucleotide sequence: TGTGCAGCAACTGCACGCTCTATGCTGGCCTATCACACCGATAAACTCATCTTT. This encodes CAATARSMLAYHTDKLIF.

For this clone: TCRdb's entry gives the protein of a much larger clone, which mismatches this DNA's translation at residue 6, likely from a read error; the protein reported here is translated from the DNA. This sequence joins TRDV1 and TRDJ1; 12 bases align to TRDD3. The V segment lost 4 bases and the J segment 0 bases; nucleotides outside the gene matches: 33. The germline gives CDR1 TSWWSYY, CDR2 QGS. The CDR3 spans 26 residues. CDR3 sequence reads: CALGVSPSFLRPLVLGDTLHTDKLIF. The CDR3 coding sequence is TGTGCTCTTGGGGTCTCACCCTCCTTCCTTCGTCCACTGGTACTGGGGGATACACTCCACACCGATAAACTCATCTTT.

To note about this clone: A far bigger clonotype differs at one base, so this is likely a read error. The rearrangement links TRDV1 to TRDJ1; no firm D call. The CDR3 is 17 residues long. V was trimmed by 1 base and J by 0 bases, leaving 15 bases between them. CDR1 and CDR2 (germline): TSWWSYY, QGS. CDR3 sequence: CALGEQSPPPYTDKLIF. The CDR3 DNA reads TGTGCTCTTGGGGAACAGTCCCCTCCTCCGTACACCGATAAACTCATCTTT.

A note on this clone: The protein recorded in TCRdb matches a much larger clone and deviates from this DNA's translation at residue 10, suggesting a read error; the protein here is obtained by translating the DNA. This rearrangement joins TRDV1 to TRDJ1; 12 bases line up with TRDD3. The CDR3 loop spans 26 amino acids. Germline CDR1 is TSWWSYY and CDR2 is QGS. Trimming cost V 4 bases and J 0 bases; bases outside gene matches: 33. The CDR3 sequence is CALGVPPSFHRPLVLGDTLHTDKLIF. CDR3 in DNA: TGTGCTCTTGGGGTCCCACCCTCCTTCCATCGTCCACTGGTACTGGGGGATACACTCCACACCGATAAACTCATCTTT.